A selection of T cell receptor beta chains follows, all from one sample in a study of blood T cell repertoires in COVID-19. The protocol was immunoSEQ multiplex PCR, while the TCRdb copy is restricted to in-frame clones and leaves out a portion. The data hold around 270,000 clones, with 88% observed a single time. The sequencing input was PBMCs or T cells enriched from blood (not recorded which). These receptors came from a woman aged 40 to 50 who had been exposed to COVID-19. Both conserved end residues are part of each CDR3. D genes are given only for firm matches. Clone size appears in some rows only: once, few, many, or a class for an expanded clone.

>TRBJ1-6|TRBD1|-|TRBV12-3/TRBV12-4
CASSGTGGSPLHF
TGTGCCAGCAGCGGGACAGGGGGGTCACCCCTCCACTTT
>TRBJ1-6|TRBD1|many|TRBV27
CASRYGGQGNSPLHF
TGTGCCAGCAGATATGGGGGACAGGGTAATTCACCCCTCCACTTT
>TRBJ1-6|-|-|TRBV7-9
CASSLRGFGNSPLHF
TGTGCCAGCAGCTTGAGAGGGTTCGGTAATTCACCCCTCCACTTT
>TRBJ2-1|-|once|TRBV12-3/TRBV12-4
CASSSNRAGEQFF
TGTGCCAGCAGCAGCAACAGGGCAGGGGAGCAGTTCTTC
>TRBJ2-7|TRBD1|-|TRBV4-1
CASSQDLGQAYEQYF
TGCGCCAGCAGCCAAGATTTGGGACAGGCCTACGAGCAGTACTTC
>TRBJ2-2|TRBD1|-|TRBV19
CASSIQGRGLENTGELFF
TGTGCCAGTAGTATTCAGGGCAGGGGGCTGGAGAACACCGGGGAGCTGTTTTTT
>TRBJ2-1|-|-|TRBV19
CASSIGGAPQFF
TGTGCCAGTAGTATTGGCGGGGCCCCTCAGTTCTTC
>TRBJ1-2|-|once|TRBV28
CASSMRSGRTNGYTF
TGTGCCAGCAGTATGCGGTCAGGGCGGACTAATGGCTACACCTTC
>TRBJ1-4|-|-|TRBV21-1
CASSKRQGLEKLFF
TGTGCCAGCAGCAAGAGACAGGGTTTGGAAAAACTGTTTTTT
>TRBJ2-5|-|-|TRBV29-1
CSVPGHIMETQYF
TGCAGCGTTCCGGGACATATAATGGAGACCCAGTACTTC
>TRBJ2-1|-|once|TRBV27
CASSFGRFDEQFF
TGTGCCAGCAGTTTTGGGAGATTCGATGAGCAGTTCTTC
>TRBJ1-4|-|-|TRBV7-9
CASSLDLGAREKLFF
TGTGCCAGCAGCTTAGACCTGGGAGCGAGGGAAAAACTGTTTTTT
>TRBJ2-1|TRBD2|-|TRBV18
CASSVSSGGRNEQFF
TGTGCCAGCTCCGTATCAAGCGGGGGCCGCAATGAGCAGTTCTTC
>TRBJ1-4|-|once|TRBV7-8
CASSLANTGIEKLFF
TGTGCCAGCAGCTTAGCTAACACCGGGATAGAAAAACTGTTTTTT
>TRBJ2-3|TRBD1|-|TRBV9
CASSAGTGGSGGRQYF
TGTGCCAGCAGCGCGGGGACAGGGGGCTCCGGAGGTAGGCAGTATTTT
>TRBJ1-1|-|-|TRBV4-2
CASSQEGRGNTEAFF
TGTGCCAGCAGCCAAGAGGGCAGGGGGAACACTGAAGCTTTCTTT
>TRBJ2-1|-|-|TRBV5-4
CASSYNNEQFF
TGTGCCAGCAGCTACAACAATGAGCAGTTCTTC
>TRBJ2-5|-|-|TRBV29-1
CSVAEETQYF
TGCAGCGTTGCAGAAGAGACCCAGTACTTC
>TRBJ2-3|TRBD2|-|TRBV28
CASSPRGILSTDTQYF
TGTGCCAGCAGTCCGCGGGGGATACTTAGCACAGATACGCAGTATTTT
>TRBJ1-4|-|once|TRBV30
CAWSVLGPFNEKLFF
TGTGCCTGGAGTGTATTGGGGCCGTTTAATGAAAAACTGTTTTTT
>TRBJ2-5|TRBD2|-|TRBV9
CASSVAPAGPQETQYF
TGTGCCAGCAGCGTAGCTCCAGCGGGGCCCCAAGAGACCCAGTACTTC
>TRBJ2-1|TRBD1|few|TRBV27
CASSGYGQGGQGEQFF
TGTGCCAGCAGTGGATATGGACAGGGGGGGCAGGGTGAGCAGTTCTTC
>TRBJ1-2|TRBD1|-|TRBV10-3
CAISDWGQGANGYTF
TGTGCCATCAGTGACTGGGGACAGGGGGCGAATGGCTACACCTTC
>TRBJ2-3|TRBD2|-|TRBV19
CASSRLAGGRDTQYF
TGTGCCAGTAGTAGGCTAGCGGGGGGGCGAGATACGCAGTATTTT
>TRBJ1-5|TRBD1|-|TRBV7-8
CASSLVSGTGAGNQPQHF
TGTGCCAGCAGCTTAGTCTCCGGGACAGGGGCCGGCAATCAGCCCCAGCATTTT
>TRBJ1-2|-|-|TRBV19
CASIKGFGYTF
TGTGCCAGTATTAAGGGGTTTGGCTACACCTTC
>TRBJ2-1|-|-|TRBV10-3
CAISESQRGEQFF
TGTGCCATCAGTGAGTCCCAAAGGGGTGAGCAGTTCTTC
>TRBJ1-2|TRBD1|-|TRBV4-2
CASSQVSGQSLYGYTF
TGTGCCAGCAGCCAAGTCTCGGGACAGTCCCTGTATGGCTACACCTTC
>TRBJ1-6|TRBD1|-|TRBV18
CASSLDRDRSPLHF
TGTGCCAGCTCTCTCGACAGGGATCGTTCACCCCTCCACTTT
>TRBJ2-5|-|-|TRBV11-2
CASSILGETQYF
TGTGCCAGCAGCATCCTAGGAGAGACCCAGTACTTC
>TRBJ2-3|-|-|TRBV5-1
CASSLTEHTQYF
TGTGCCAGCAGCTTGACAGAACATACGCAGTATTTT
>TRBJ1-1|-|-|TRBV28
CASNLGGMNTEAFF
TGTGCCAGCAACTTGGGGGGGATGAACACTGAAGCTTTCTTT
>TRBJ2-1|-|once|TRBV25-1
CASRDPGRDEQFF
TGTGCCAGCAGGGACCCTGGGCGGGATGAGCAGTTCTTC
>TRBJ2-5|-|-|TRBV12-3/TRBV12-4
CASSSPGLSQYF
TGTGCCAGCAGTTCGCCGGGACTTTCCCAGTACTTC
>TRBJ2-7|TRBD1|-|TRBV19
CASSPWDSAYEQYF
TGTGCCAGTAGTCCCTGGGACAGTGCCTACGAGCAGTACTTC
>TRBJ1-5|TRBD1|-|TRBV19
CASSGRTGGPNQPQHF
TGTGCCAGTAGTGGGCGGACAGGGGGACCGAATCAGCCCCAGCATTTT
>TRBJ1-3|TRBD1|-|TRBV7-6
CASSLAGQVRGYTIYF
TGTGCCAGCAGCTTAGCCGGACAGGTGCGCGGGTACACCATATATTTT
>TRBJ1-1|-|-|TRBV18
CASSRGHKEAFF
TGTGCCAGCTCACGAGGGCACAAAGAAGCTTTCTTT
>TRBJ2-4|-|-|TRBV23-1
CATTLRRGRGIQYF
TGCGCCACCACCCTCCGGAGGGGGCGAGGGATTCAGTACTTC
>TRBJ2-1|TRBD2|-|TRBV7-2
CASSLAGGPVDEQFF
TGTGCCAGCAGCTTAGCGGGAGGGCCTGTCGATGAGCAGTTCTTC
>TRBJ1-2|TRBD1|-|TRBV15
CATSGTGAGYTF
TGTGCCACCAGCGGGACAGGGGCTGGCTACACCTTC
>TRBJ2-3|-|-|TRBV7-6
CASSSAPPGLPDTQYF
TGTGCCAGCAGCTCAGCCCCCCCGGGACTCCCAGATACGCAGTATTTT
>TRBJ2-7|-|-|TRBV11-2
CASSLVGGSEYEQYF
TGTGCCAGCAGCTTAGTTGGAGGTTCGGAATACGAGCAGTACTTC
>TRBJ2-7|-|-|TRBV10-2
CASSGGVVYEQYF
TGCGCCAGCAGCGGTGGTGTGGTATACGAGCAGTACTTC
>TRBJ1-5|TRBD1|-|TRBV12-5
CASGLALGQDPNQPQHF
TGTGCTAGTGGTTTGGCACTTGGACAGGATCCTAATCAGCCCCAGCATTTT
>TRBJ2-3|TRBD1|-|TRBV6-1
CASSEDGTGFRDTQYF
TGTGCCAGCAGTGAGGACGGGACAGGGTTTCGAGATACGCAGTATTTT
>TRBJ1-1|-|-|TRBV6-5
CASSLDSNEAFF
TGTGCCAGCAGTTTAGACAGCAATGAAGCTTTCTTT
>TRBJ2-2|-|-|TRBV3-1/TRBV3-2
CASSQARGPRWELFF
TGTGCCAGCAGCCAGGCCAGGGGACCCAGGTGGGAGCTGTTTTTT
>TRBJ1-6|TRBD1|-|TRBV28
CASSFGQAGSPLHF
TGTGCCAGCAGTTTCGGACAGGCGGGTTCACCCCTCCACTTT
>TRBJ1-2|TRBD1|-|TRBV6-5
CASSYSDRADGYTF
TGTGCCAGCAGTTACTCCGACAGGGCCGATGGCTACACCTTC
>TRBJ1-2|-|-|TRBV11-2
CASSLGQTSFWGYTF
TGTGCCAGCAGCCTCGGACAGACCTCGTTTTGGGGCTACACCTTC
>TRBJ1-1|-|-|TRBV9
CASSAGGSPGTEAFF
TGTGCCAGCAGCGCGGGTGGGAGCCCCGGGACTGAAGCTTTCTTT
>TRBJ1-3|-|-|TRBV7-2
CASSTGYGNTIYF
TGTGCCAGCAGCACAGGGTACGGAAACACCATATATTTT
>TRBJ2-2|-|-|TRBV7-9
CASMTTNTGELFF
TGTGCCAGCATGACTACTAACACCGGGGAGCTGTTTTTT